These 26 T cell receptor beta chains originate from one sample sequenced in a study of shared clonotypes between healthy human individuals. The data were produced by immunoSEQ multiplex PCR, yet TCRdb's version contains in-frame clones alone and is incomplete. The profile shows around 1.5 million clones, approximately 98% of them singletons. The material sequenced was naive CD4+ T cells sorted from blood. Subset here: CD45RA+ positively selected. Receptors were obtained from a man younger than 45 in good health.

V is TRBV27 and J is TRBJ2-2, with D unclear. This CDR3 region has 12 residues. Trimming pared 1 base from V and 6 bases from J, leaving 3 bases between. Germline assignment: CDR1 MNHEY and CDR2 SMNVEV (reference sequence). The chain's CDR3 is CASSLYSGELFF. CDR3 coding DNA: TGTGCCAGCAGTTTATATTCCGGGGAGCTGTTTTTT.

V gene TRBV29-1 combines with J gene TRBJ2-5; possible D gene TRBD2, 6 bases. V was shortened by 4 bases and J by 0 bases, with 12 bases between the two germline ends. Germline V lookup: CDR1 SQVTM, CDR2 ANQGSEA. The length of the CDR3 is 14 residues. CDR3 bases: TGCAGCGTTGGCTCCGGGACTTACCAAGAGACCCAGTACTTC. Amino acids: CSVGSGTYQETQYF.

This chain's CDR3 is CASSLAGGLPSTGELFF. CDR3 in DNA: TGTGCCAGTAGCCTAGCGGGAGGATTACCGAGCACCGGGGAGCTGTTTTTT. The chain employs TRBV19 and TRBJ2-2; 11 nucleotides line up with TRBD2. Germline CDR1 is LNHDA and CDR2 is SQIVND (reference sequence). The CDR3 sequence is 17 residues long. The V segment lost 6 bases and the J segment 4 bases; nucleotides outside the gene matches: 10.

The chain links TRBV14 to TRBJ2-2; 10 bases are a match to TRBD2. V lost 2 bases and J lost 7; bases outside the gene matches: 7. CDR3 length: 16 amino acids. Germline V lookup: CDR1 SGHDN, CDR2 FVKESK. The CDR3, as DNA: TGTGCCAGCAGCCAAAGGGTAGCGGGAGGATTCGGGGAGCTGTTTTTT. Its translation is CASSQRVAGGFGELFF.

This clone was observed a single time. The chain has TRBV4-2 and TRBJ1-1; D uncertain. The CDR3 length is 13 residues. Trimming took 2 bases from V and 4 from J, leaving 8 bases between them. CDR1 and CDR2 (germline): LGHNA, YNFKEQ. CDR3 protein: CASSQSITTEAFF. The CDR3, as DNA: TGTGCCAGCAGCCAATCAATAACCACTGAAGCTTTCTTT.

V gene TRBV2 combines with J gene TRBJ2-7; a possible D gene is TRBD2 (6 bases). The V end was cut by 6 bases, the J end by 4 bases, with 16 bases between. CDR1 and CDR2 (germline): SNHLY, FYNNEI. CDR3 length: 14 residues. CDR3 DNA sequence: TGTGCCAGCAGCCGGACGGGAGCTGATTACGAGCAGTACTTC. It yields the protein CASSRTGADYEQYF.

The chain recombines TRBV14 with TRBJ2-3, with D hard to call. V was shortened by 1 base and J by 3 bases, with 11 bases between the two germline ends. Germline V CDR1 and CDR2: SGHDN, FVKESK. The CDR3 spans 15 residues. The CDR3 spells CASSQVGELTDTQYF. CDR3 DNA sequence: TGTGCCAGCAGCCAAGTCGGTGAATTGACAGATACGCAGTATTTT.

This chain joins TRBV15 and TRBJ2-7; 12 nucleotides align to TRBD2. The CDR3 totals 16 residues. From germline, CDR1 is LNHNV and CDR2 YYDKDF (reference sequence). The J segment lost 1 base and the V segment lost 3 bases, leaving 4 bases of the junction unmatched. The CDR3 DNA reads as TGTGCCACCAGCAGTACTAGCGGGAGGAGGTCCTACGAGCAGTACTTC. Translation: CATSSTSGRRSYEQYF.

The chain recombines TRBV7-3 with TRBJ1-1; D is possibly TRBD1 (5 bases). In germline, CDR1 is SGHTA, CDR2 FQGTGA. There are 12 residues in the CDR3. Trimming removed 5 bases from V and 12 bases from J, with 16 bases in between. The CDR3 sequence is CASSVQGMRPFF. DNA of the CDR3: TGTGCCAGCAGCGTTCAGGGAATGCGACCTTTCTTT.

The V and J genes are TRBV6-1 and TRBJ2-2, with 8 bases fitting TRBD2. Germline-derived CDR1 and CDR2 are MNHNS and SASEGT. Trimming took 8 bases from V and 4 from J; bases not matched to a gene: 3. This CDR3 contains 13 residues. The CDR3 DNA is TGTGCCAGCGCGGGGGGAATCACCGGGGAGCTGTTTTTT. It specifies CASAGGITGELFF.

This chain joins TRBV28 and TRBJ2-5, with a possible D match to TRBD1 (6 bases). This CDR3 has 14 amino acids. Per the germline V gene, CDR1 is MDHEN and CDR2 is SYDVKM. V was pared by 2 bases and J by 6 bases, with 13 bases between. The CDR3 DNA reads TGTGCCAGCAGTTTAGCGGCAGGGACACAGACCCAGTACTTC. Protein sequence: CASSLAAGTQTQYF.

V usage is TRBV6-5 and J usage is TRBJ2-5; 7 bases fit TRBD2. Germline V gives CDR1 MNHEY, CDR2 SVGAGI. V shed 3 bases, J shed 9 bases, and the junction held 1 base outside the gene matches. The CDR3 has 11 amino acids. As DNA, the CDR3 is TGTGCCAGCAGTTATCGGGGGGCCCAGTACTTC. Amino acid sequence: CASSYRGAQYF.

J is TRBJ1-2 and V is TRBV28, with D unresolved. Germline V lookup: CDR1 MDHEN, CDR2 SYDVKM. This CDR3 is 12 amino acids long. Trimming took 2 bases from V and 6 from J, leaving 7 bases between them. The CDR3 DNA is TGTGCCAGCAGTTTAATAAGGGATGGCTACACCTTC. This encodes CASSLIRDGYTF.

This rearrangement joins TRBV19 to TRBJ1-5; D unresolved. Germline V gives CDR1 LNHDA, CDR2 SQIVND (reference sequence). V was cut by 1 base and J by 7 bases, with 14 bases left in between. This CDR3 is built from 15 residues. This CDR3 is CASSIVGSSAQPQHF. CDR3 sequence (DNA): TGTGCCAGTAGTATAGTCGGTTCGAGTGCCCAGCCCCAGCATTTT.

A single count supports this clone. The rearrangement uses TRBV28 and TRBJ2-2; D possibly corresponds to TRBD1 (5 bases). The CDR3 is 17 amino acids. Trimming removed 7 bases from V and 7 bases from J, with 25 bases in between. CDR1 is MDHEN and CDR2 is SYDVKM in the germline V gene. For the CDR3, the DNA is TGTGCCAGCACTGACCTAGGAATTCAGGGTGCAATCGGGGAGCTGTTTTTT. Translating it yields CASTDLGIQGAIGELFF. The full variable domain, with the rest looked up from reference TRBV28 and TRBJ2-2, is DVKVTQSSRYLVKRTGEKVFLECVQDMDHENMFWYRQDPGLGLRLIYFSYDVKMKEKGDIPEGYSVSREKKERFSLILESASTNQTSMYLCASTDLGIQGAIGELFFGEGSRLTVL.

V gene TRBV7-6 combines with J gene TRBJ2-3, with TRBD2 matching over 11 bases. V lost 0 bases, J lost 0 bases, and 5 bases stayed unmatched. The CDR3 is made up of 18 amino acids. Germline loops: CDR1 SGHVS, CDR2 FNYEAQ. CDR3 region: CASSLAHIAGGSTDTQYF. CDR3 coding DNA: TGTGCCAGCAGCTTAGCCCACATAGCGGGAGGGAGCACAGATACGCAGTATTTT.

The rearrangement uses TRBV29-1 and TRBJ2-1, with TRBD2 matching over 11 bases. CDR1 is SQVTM and CDR2 is ANQGSEA in the germline V gene. V gave up 4 bases and J gave up 6 bases; unmatched junction bases: 14. The CDR3 totals 17 residues. Here the CDR3 DNA reads TGCAGCGTTGTGAGGCTAGCGGGAGGACCGGTGAGCAATGAGCAGTTCTTC. This sequence encodes CSVVRLAGGPVSNEQFF.

V usage is TRBV5-1 and J usage is TRBJ2-7; D is unclear. The CDR3 consists of 11 residues. In germline, CDR1 is SGHRS, CDR2 YFSETQ. V was shortened by 2 bases and J by 3 bases, with 3 bases between the two germline ends. CDR3 residues: CASSLHYEQYF. CDR3 nucleotides: TGCGCCAGCAGCTTACACTACGAGCAGTACTTC.

The gene calls are TRBV6-1 and TRBJ2-5; 9 nucleotides match TRBD2. Germline CDR1 MNHNS, CDR2 SASEGT. The CDR3 totals 15 residues. Trimming removed 2 bases from V and 4 bases from J; junction bases left unmatched: 5. CDR3 sequence: CASSEMAGGAETQYF. The DNA for the CDR3 is TGTGCCAGCAGTGAAATGGCGGGAGGGGCAGAGACCCAGTACTTC.

V gene TRBV29-1 combines with J gene TRBJ2-1, with D perhaps assigned TRBD1 or TRBD2 (5 bases each). Trimming stripped 7 bases from V and 4 bases from J, with 14 bases between. The CDR3 consists of 13 residues. CDR1 is SQVTM and CDR2 is ANQGSEA in the germline V gene. The CDR3 protein is CSAHRGEYNEQFF. CDR3 in DNA: TGCAGCGCTCATAGGGGAGAGTACAATGAGCAGTTCTTC.

This clone was picked up one time. The genes are TRBV5-1 and TRBJ1-2; unclear D gene. The germline V and J ends were trimmed by 4 bases and 0 bases, with 13 bases remaining between them. Germline assignment: CDR1 SGHRS and CDR2 YFSETQ. This CDR3 comprises 15 residues. As DNA, the CDR3 is TGCGCCAGCAGCACCGAATACCCGGCTAACTATGGCTACACCTTC. Protein: CASSTEYPANYGYTF.

The CDR3 here is CASSLGPGTQHF. In DNA, the CDR3 is TGTGCCAGCAGCTTGGGCCCCGGGACCCAGCATTTT. The chain recombines TRBV5-6 with TRBJ1-5; D unclear. V gave up 0 bases and J gave up 11 bases, with 9 bases separating them. Germline CDR1 is SGHDT and CDR2 is YYEEEE. The CDR3 is 12 residues long.

This rearrangement joins TRBV11-1 to TRBJ2-2, with D possibly TRBD1 on 6 matching bases. CDR3 length equals 14 residues. Trimming left V 7 bases short and J 2 bases short, with 11 bases between. The germline gives CDR1 SGHAT, CDR2 FQDESV (reference sequence). The CDR3 coding sequence is TGTGCCAGCACAGGGGTGATTAACACCGGGGAGCTGTTTTTT. Translating it yields CASTGVINTGELFF. Variable domain in full (rest from reference TRBV11-1 and TRBJ2-2): EAEVAQSPRYKITEKSQAVAFWCDPISGHATLYWYRQILGQGPELLVQFQDESVVDDSQLPKDRFSAERLKGVDSTLKIQPAELGDSAMYLCASTGVINTGELFFGEGSRLTVL.

The rearrangement uses TRBV5-6 and TRBJ2-7; perhaps D is TRBD1 or TRBD2 (5 bases each). Trimming pared 4 bases from V and 0 bases from J, leaving 14 bases between. CDR3 length: 15 residues. Per germline, CDR1 SGHDT and CDR2 YYEEEE. DNA for the CDR3: TGTGCCAGCAGCCGGGACCTCCTGAGCTCCTACGAGCAGTACTTC. Encoded protein: CASSRDLLSSYEQYF.

The gene calls are TRBV6-1 and TRBJ1-1; TRBD1 might be the D (6 bases). With 3 bases removed from V and 4 bases from J, the gap between germline ends came to 15 bases. Germline CDR1 MNHNS, CDR2 SASEGT. The CDR3 has 15 amino acids. The CDR3 region has the DNA TGTGCCAGCAGTGATTCGGTCCCCAGGGGCACTGAAGCTTTCTTT. Residues: CASSDSVPRGTEAFF.

V is TRBV6-5 and J is TRBJ2-3; D unclear. The germline V and J ends were trimmed by 6 bases and 5 bases, with 15 bases remaining between them. Germline CDR1 reads MNHEY; CDR2 reads SVGAGI. The length of the CDR3 is 14 residues. The CDR3 nucleotides are TGTGCCAGCAGGGGGTGGGTCGAGCTAGATACGCAGTATTTT. It specifies CASRGWVELDTQYF.